This TCR beta chain appears in the sequencing data of a study of blood T cell repertoires in COVID-19. Measured with immunoSEQ multiplex PCR; TCRdb has only the in-frame clones, and not every one. The table includes fewer than 500,000 clones, about nine tenths detected once. There are 14 residues in the CDR3. CDR1 and CDR2 from the germline V gene are MNHEY and SMNVEV (reference sequence). Trimming left V 9 bases short and J 1 base short, with 15 bases between. The chain has TRBV27 and TRBJ1-1; D is undetermined. This TCR derives from a woman aged 18-29 years who had recovered from COVID-19. The source material was PBMCs or T cells enriched from blood (not recorded which). CDR3 amino acids: CASTISVGNTEAFF. CDR3 coding DNA: TGTGCCAGTACGATTTCTGTCGGGAACACTGAAGCTTTCTTT.